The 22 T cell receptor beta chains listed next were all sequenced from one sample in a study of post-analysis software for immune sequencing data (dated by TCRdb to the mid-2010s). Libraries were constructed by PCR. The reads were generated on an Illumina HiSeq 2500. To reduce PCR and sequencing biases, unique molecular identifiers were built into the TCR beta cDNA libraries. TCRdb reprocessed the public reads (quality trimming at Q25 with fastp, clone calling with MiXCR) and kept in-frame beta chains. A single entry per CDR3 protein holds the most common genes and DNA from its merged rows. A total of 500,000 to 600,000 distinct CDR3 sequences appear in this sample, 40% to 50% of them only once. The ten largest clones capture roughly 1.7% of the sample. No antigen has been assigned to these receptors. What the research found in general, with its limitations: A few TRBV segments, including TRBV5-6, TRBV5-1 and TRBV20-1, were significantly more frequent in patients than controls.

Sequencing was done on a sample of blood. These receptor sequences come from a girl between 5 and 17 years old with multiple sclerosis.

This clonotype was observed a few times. CDR3 sequence: CASRYSLNTEAFF. The CDR3 nucleotides read TGCGCCAGCAGGTATAGTTTGAACACTGAAGCTTTCTTT. The chain is built from TRBV5-1 and TRBJ1-1; unclear D gene. The CDR3 has 13 amino acids. Germline V lookup: CDR1 SGHRS, CDR2 YFSETQ. The germline V and J ends were trimmed by 5 bases and 0 bases, with 8 bases remaining between them.

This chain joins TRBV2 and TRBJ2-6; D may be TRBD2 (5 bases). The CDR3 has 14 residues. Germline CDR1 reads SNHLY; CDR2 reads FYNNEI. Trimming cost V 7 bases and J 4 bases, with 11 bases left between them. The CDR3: CASMGSSGANVLTF. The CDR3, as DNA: TGTGCCAGCATGGGGAGCTCCGGGGCCAACGTCCTGACTTTC.

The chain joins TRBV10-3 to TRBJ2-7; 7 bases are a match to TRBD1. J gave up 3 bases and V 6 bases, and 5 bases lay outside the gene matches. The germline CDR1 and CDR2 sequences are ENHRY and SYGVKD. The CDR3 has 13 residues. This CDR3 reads CAIRPGQNYEQYF. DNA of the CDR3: TGTGCCATCAGGCCGGGACAGAACTACGAGCAGTACTTC.

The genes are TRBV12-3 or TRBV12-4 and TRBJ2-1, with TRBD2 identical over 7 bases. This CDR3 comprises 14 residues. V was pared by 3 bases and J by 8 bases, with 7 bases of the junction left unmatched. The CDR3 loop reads CASSFGGSLDEQFF. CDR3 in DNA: TGTGCCAGCAGTTTTGGCGGGAGTTTGGATGAGCAGTTCTTC.

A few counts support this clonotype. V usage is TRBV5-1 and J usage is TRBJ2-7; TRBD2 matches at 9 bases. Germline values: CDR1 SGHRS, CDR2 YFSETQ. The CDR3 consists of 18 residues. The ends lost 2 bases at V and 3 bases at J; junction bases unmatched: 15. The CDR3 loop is CASSFSRFRTSDYYEQYF. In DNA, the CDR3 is TGCGCCAGCAGCTTCTCCAGGTTCAGGACTAGCGACTACTACGAGCAGTACTTC.

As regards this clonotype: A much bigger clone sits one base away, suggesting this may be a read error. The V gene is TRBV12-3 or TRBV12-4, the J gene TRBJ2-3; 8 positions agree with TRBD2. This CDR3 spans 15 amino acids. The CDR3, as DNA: TGTGCCAGCACCCGGTCCCGGGGGGGAGGAGATGCGCAGTATTTT. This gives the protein CASTRSRGGGDAQYF.

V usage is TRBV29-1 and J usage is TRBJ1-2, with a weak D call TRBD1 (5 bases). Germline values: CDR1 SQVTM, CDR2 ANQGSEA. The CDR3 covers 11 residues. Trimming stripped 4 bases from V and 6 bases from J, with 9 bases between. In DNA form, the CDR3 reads TGCAGCGTTGGAGGGGAGGATGGCTACACCTTC. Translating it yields CSVGGEDGYTF.

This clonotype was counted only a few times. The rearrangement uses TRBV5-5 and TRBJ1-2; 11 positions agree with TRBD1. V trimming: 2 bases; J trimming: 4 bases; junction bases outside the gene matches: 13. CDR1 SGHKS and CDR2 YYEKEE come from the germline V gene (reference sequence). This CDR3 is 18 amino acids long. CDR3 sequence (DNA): TGTGCCAGCAGCTTTTCCGGGACAGGGGGTAGTAGTGGCTATGGCTACACCTTC. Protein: CASSFSGTGGSSGYGYTF.

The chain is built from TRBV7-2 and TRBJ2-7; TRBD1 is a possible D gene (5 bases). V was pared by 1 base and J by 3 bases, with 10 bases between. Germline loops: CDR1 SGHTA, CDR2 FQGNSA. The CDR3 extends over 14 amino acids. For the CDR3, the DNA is TGTGCCAGCAGCTTAGATCCGCAGGGCTACGAGCAGTACTTC. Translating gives CASSLDPQGYEQYF.

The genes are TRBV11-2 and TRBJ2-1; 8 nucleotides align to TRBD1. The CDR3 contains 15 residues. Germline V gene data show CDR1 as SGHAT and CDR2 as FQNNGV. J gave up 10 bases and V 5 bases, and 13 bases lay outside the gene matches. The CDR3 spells CASSPDGTGRLEQFF. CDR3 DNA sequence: TGTGCCAGCAGCCCCGACGGGACAGGTCGACTCGAGCAGTTCTTC.

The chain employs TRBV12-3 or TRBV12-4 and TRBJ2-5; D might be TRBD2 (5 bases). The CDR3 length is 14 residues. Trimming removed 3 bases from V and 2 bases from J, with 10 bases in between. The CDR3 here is CASSFAAVQETQYF. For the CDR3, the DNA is TGTGCCAGCAGTTTCGCAGCGGTTCAAGAGACCCAGTACTTC.

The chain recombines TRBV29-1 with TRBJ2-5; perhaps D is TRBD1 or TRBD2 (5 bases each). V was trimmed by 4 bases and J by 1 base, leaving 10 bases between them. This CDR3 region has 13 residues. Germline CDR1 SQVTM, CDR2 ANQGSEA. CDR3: CSVGGVLQETQYF. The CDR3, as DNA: TGCAGCGTTGGAGGGGTTCTCCAAGAGACCCAGTACTTC.

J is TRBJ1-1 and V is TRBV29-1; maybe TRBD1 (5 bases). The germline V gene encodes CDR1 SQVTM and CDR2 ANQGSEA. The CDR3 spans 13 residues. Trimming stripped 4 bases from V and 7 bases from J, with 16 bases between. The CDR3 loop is CSVGEPQGFEAFF. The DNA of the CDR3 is TGCAGCGTTGGGGAACCGCAGGGCTTTGAAGCTTTCTTT. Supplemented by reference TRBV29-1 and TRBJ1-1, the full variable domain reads SAVISQKPSRDICQRGTSLTIQCQVDSQVTMMFWYRQQPGQSLTLIATANQGSEATYESGFVIDKFPISRPNLTFSTLTVSNMSPEDSSIYLCSVGEPQGFEAFFGQGTRLTVV.

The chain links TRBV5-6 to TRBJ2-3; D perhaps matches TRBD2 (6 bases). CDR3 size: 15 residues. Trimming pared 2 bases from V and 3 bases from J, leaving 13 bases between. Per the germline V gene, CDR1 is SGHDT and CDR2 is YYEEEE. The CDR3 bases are TGTGCCAGCAGCTTCCTGACTAGGGAGACAGATACGCAGTATTTT. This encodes CASSFLTRETDTQYF.

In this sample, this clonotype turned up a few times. The CDR3 sequence is CAISVQAGGYNEQFF. The CDR3, as DNA: TGTGCCATCAGTGTACAAGCGGGGGGGTACAATGAGCAGTTCTTC. The genes are TRBV10-3 and TRBJ2-1; 10 positions agree with TRBD2. Germline V gives CDR1 ENHRY, CDR2 SYGVKD. The CDR3 has 15 residues. Trimming took 4 bases from V and 4 from J; bases not matched to a gene: 4.

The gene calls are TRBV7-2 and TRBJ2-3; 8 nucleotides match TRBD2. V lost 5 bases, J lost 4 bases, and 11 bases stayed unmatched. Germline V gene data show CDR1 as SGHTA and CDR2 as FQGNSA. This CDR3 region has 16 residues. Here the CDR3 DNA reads TGTGCCAGCAGCCTAAGCGGGGGTGCGAGCGCAGATACGCAGTATTTT. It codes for CASSLSGGASADTQYF.

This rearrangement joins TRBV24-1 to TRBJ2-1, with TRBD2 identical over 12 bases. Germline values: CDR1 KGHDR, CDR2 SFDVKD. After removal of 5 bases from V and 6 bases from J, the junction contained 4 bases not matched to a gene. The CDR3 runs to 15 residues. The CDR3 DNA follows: TGTGCCACCAGTGTTCTAGCGGGAGGGGTCAATGAGCAGTTCTTC. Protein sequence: CATSVLAGGVNEQFF.

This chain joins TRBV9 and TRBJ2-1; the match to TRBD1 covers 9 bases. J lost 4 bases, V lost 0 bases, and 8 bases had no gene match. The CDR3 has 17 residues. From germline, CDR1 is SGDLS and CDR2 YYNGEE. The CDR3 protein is CASSVGPADRGYNEQFF. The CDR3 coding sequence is TGTGCCAGCAGCGTAGGGCCAGCCGACAGGGGGTACAATGAGCAGTTCTTC.

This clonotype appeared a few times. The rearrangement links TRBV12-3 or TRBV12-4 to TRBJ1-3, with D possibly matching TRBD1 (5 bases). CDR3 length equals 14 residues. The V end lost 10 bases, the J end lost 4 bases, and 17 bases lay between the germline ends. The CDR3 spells CANYGGLSGNTIYF. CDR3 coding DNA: TGTGCCAACTATGGGGGATTATCCGGAAACACCATATATTTT.

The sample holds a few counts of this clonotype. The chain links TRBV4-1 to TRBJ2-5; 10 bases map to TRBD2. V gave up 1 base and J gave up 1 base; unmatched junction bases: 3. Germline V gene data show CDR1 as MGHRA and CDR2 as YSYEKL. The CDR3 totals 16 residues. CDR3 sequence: CASSQGVAGGQETQYF. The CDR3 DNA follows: TGCGCCAGCAGCCAAGGGGTAGCGGGGGGCCAAGAGACCCAGTACTTC.

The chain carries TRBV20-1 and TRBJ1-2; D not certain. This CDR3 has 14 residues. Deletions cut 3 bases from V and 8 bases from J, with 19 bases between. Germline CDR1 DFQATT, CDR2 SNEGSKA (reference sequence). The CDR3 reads CSASSSETAWGYTF. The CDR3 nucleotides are TGCAGTGCTAGTTCATCCGAGACCGCTTGGGGCTACACCTTC.

As DNA, the CDR3 is TGTGCCAGCAGCTCTCTTTTTACAGGGAACTATGGCTACACCTTC. This translates into CASSSLFTGNYGYTF. J is TRBJ1-2 and V is TRBV5-6, with D possibly matching TRBD1 (6 bases). The V gene's germline CDR1 is SGHDT and CDR2 YYEEEE. Trimming removed 3 bases from V and 2 bases from J, with 14 bases in between. The length of the CDR3 is 15 residues. The entire variable domain, with the rest obtained from reference TRBV5-6 and TRBJ1-2, is as follows: DAGVTQSPTHLIKTRGQQVTLRCSPKSGHDTVSWYQQALGQGPQFIFQYYEEEERQRGNFPDRFSGHQFPNYSSELNVNALLLGDSALYLCASSSLFTGNYGYTFGSGTRLTVV.